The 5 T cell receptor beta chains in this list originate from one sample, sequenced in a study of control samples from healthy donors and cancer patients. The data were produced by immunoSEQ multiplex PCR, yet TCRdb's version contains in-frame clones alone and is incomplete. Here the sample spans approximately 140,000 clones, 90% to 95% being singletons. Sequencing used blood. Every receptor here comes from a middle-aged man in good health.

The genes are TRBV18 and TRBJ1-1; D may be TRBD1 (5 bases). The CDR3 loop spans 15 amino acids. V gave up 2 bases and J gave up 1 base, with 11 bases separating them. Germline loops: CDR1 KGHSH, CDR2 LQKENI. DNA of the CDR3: TGTGCCAGCTCACCAATCGCAGGGACGAACACTGAAGCTTTCTTT. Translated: CASSPIAGTNTEAFF.

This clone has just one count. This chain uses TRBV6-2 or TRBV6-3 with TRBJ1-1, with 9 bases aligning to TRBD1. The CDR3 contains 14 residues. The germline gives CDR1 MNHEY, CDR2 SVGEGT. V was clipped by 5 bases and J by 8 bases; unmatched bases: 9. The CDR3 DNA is TGTGCCAGCAGTACGGCCCCAGGGACAGGGGAAGCTTTCTTT. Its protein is CASSTAPGTGEAFF.

The chain's CDR3 is CASSPGQGNQPQHF. The CDR3 DNA follows: TGTGCCAGCAGTCCCGGACAGGGTAATCAGCCCCAGCATTTT. The rearrangement joins TRBV6-5 to TRBJ1-5; 8 nucleotides agree with TRBD1. This CDR3 region has 14 residues. J lost 4 bases, V lost 5 bases, and 4 bases had no gene match. Germline loops: CDR1 MNHEY, CDR2 SVGAGI.

The CDR3 nucleotides are TGTGCCAGCAGCCGGACGGACTCACTCAATTCACCCCTCCACTTT. It codes for CASSRTDSLNSPLHF. V gene TRBV7-9 combines with J gene TRBJ1-6; no firm D call. V was shortened by 5 bases and J by 7 bases, with 15 bases between the two germline ends. Germline lookup yields CDR1 SEHNR and CDR2 FQNEAQ (reference sequence). The CDR3 has 15 amino acids. The whole variable domain, filled in from reference TRBV7-9 and TRBJ1-6, reads DTGVSQNPRHKITKRGQNVTFRCDPISEHNRLYWYRQTLGQGPEFLTYFQNEAQLEKSRLLSDRFSAERPKGSFSTLEIQRTEQGDSAMYLCASSRTDSLNSPLHFGNGTRLTVT.

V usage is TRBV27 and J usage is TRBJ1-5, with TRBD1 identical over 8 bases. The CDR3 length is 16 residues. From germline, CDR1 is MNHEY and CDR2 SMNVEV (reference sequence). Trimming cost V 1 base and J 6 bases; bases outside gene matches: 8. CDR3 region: CASSLWAGGAGQPQHF. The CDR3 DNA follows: TGTGCCAGCAGTTTATGGGCAGGGGGCGCAGGTCAGCCCCAGCATTTT.